The 17 T cell receptor beta chains below all came from one sample that was sequenced in a study of blood T cells in healthy people across ages. A sample-barcoded 5' primer and a J-beta primer mix were used in a second PCR of roughly 7 to 12 cycles. A single record per CDR3 protein comes from TCRdb applying MiXCR to the 5' RACE reads. The data contain around 800,000 distinct CDR3 sequences, about 59% of them singletons. The sample comprised blood. The receptors derive from a man younger than 45 in good health.

This clonotype was seen only a few times. The chain joins TRBV6-4 to TRBJ2-3; a weak D match, TRBD2 (6 bases). The CDR3 extends over 14 amino acids. CDR1 is MRHNA, CDR2 SNTAGT, per germline. The V end was cut by 3 bases, the J end by 2 bases, with 9 bases between. CDR3 amino acids: CASSEGLYTDTQYF. As DNA, the CDR3 is TGTGCCAGCAGTGAGGGACTCTACACAGATACGCAGTATTTT.

The chain carries TRBV11-2 and TRBJ2-1, with D perhaps TRBD1 or TRBD2 (6 bases each). Trimming took off 5 bases at V and 6 bases at J, with 14 bases between the two ends. The CDR3 runs to 14 residues. Germline V gives CDR1 SGHAT, CDR2 FQNNGV. As DNA, the CDR3 is TGTGCCAGCAGCCCAGGGGCGGGGCGCAATGAGCAGTTCTTC. This translates into CASSPGAGRNEQFF.

The chain recombines TRBV6-5 with TRBJ2-5; 7 bases match TRBD1. CDR1 MNHEY and CDR2 SVGAGI come from the germline V gene. CDR3 length equals 13 residues. The V segment lost 5 bases and the J segment 4 bases; nucleotides outside the gene matches: 4. The CDR3 protein is CASSKQGPETQYF. CDR3 bases: TGTGCCAGCAGTAAACAGGGGCCAGAGACCCAGTACTTC.

This clonotype has more than one count but fewer than ten. This rearrangement joins TRBV12-3 or TRBV12-4 to TRBJ1-1; D remains ambiguous. CDR3 size: 13 residues. V lost 6 bases, J lost 4 bases, and 12 bases lay in between. This chain's CDR3 is CASRAGFGTEAFF. The CDR3 nucleotides are TGTGCCAGCAGAGCCGGGTTTGGCACTGAAGCTTTCTTT.

The chain couples TRBV28 to TRBJ2-7; 8 nucleotides agree with TRBD2. The CDR3 extends over 14 amino acids. Germline lookup yields CDR1 MDHEN and CDR2 SYDVKM. With V trimmed by 8 bases and J by 2 bases, 8 bases remained unmatched. The CDR3 is CASELTGGAYEQYF. The CDR3 DNA reads TGTGCCAGCGAATTAACGGGGGGGGCCTACGAGCAGTACTTC.

This clonotype was counted only a few times. DNA for the CDR3: TGCGCCAGCAGCTTGGTGGGGGGGACAGGATTGAGCTACGAGCAGTACTTC. Translated: CASSLVGGTGLSYEQYF. The rearrangement links TRBV5-1 to TRBJ2-7, with TRBD1 as a possible D gene (8 bases). CDR3 length: 17 amino acids. Germline V gene data show CDR1 as SGHRS and CDR2 as YFSETQ. Trimming pared 0 bases from V and 3 bases from J, leaving 19 bases between.

V is TRBV7-9 and J is TRBJ1-4; D gene ambiguous. Germline CDR1 and CDR2: SEHNR and FQNEAQ (reference sequence). This CDR3 has 16 residues. Trimming removed 2 bases at V and 6 bases at J, with 16 bases between. The CDR3 DNA is TGTGCCAGCAGCTTAAGCGAGAGGGCTGGACATGAAAAACTGTTTTTT. Its translation: CASSLSERAGHEKLFF.

Worth noting for this clonotype: A much larger clone lies one base from this, so it may be a read error. The rearrangement links TRBV7-8 to TRBJ2-1; TRBD1 agrees at 8 bases. TRBJ2-7 matches the DNA end more closely, so the J call is doubtful. CDR3 length: 13 residues. The germline gives CDR1 SGHVS, CDR2 FQNEAQ. The CDR3 here is CASRHRGDNEQYF. DNA for the CDR3: TGTGCCAGCAGACACAGGGGGGACAATGAGCAGTACTTC.

The chain has TRBV28 and TRBJ2-5, with a weak D call TRBD2 (6 bases). This CDR3 has 14 amino acids. Germline V CDR1 and CDR2: MDHEN, SYDVKM. Trimming left V 6 bases short and J 0 bases short, with 11 bases between. CDR3 nucleotides: TGTGCCAGCAGAACTAGCCGTTACCAAGAGACCCAGTACTTC. Protein product: CASRTSRYQETQYF. The variable domain in full, completed from reference TRBV28 and TRBJ2-5, reads DVKVTQSSRYLVKRTGEKVFLECVQDMDHENMFWYRQDPGLGLRLIYFSYDVKMKEKGDIPEGYSVSREKKERFSLILESASTNQTSMYLCASRTSRYQETQYFGPGTRLLVL.

The chain joins TRBV10-3 to TRBJ2-7; the match to TRBD1 covers 7 bases. The ends lost 6 bases at V and 0 bases at J; junction bases unmatched: 8. The CDR3 covers 15 residues. Germline assignment: CDR1 ENHRY and CDR2 SYGVKD. The CDR3 coding sequence is TGTGCCATCAGCGCGAGGGGGCAGAGCTCCTACGAGCAGTACTTC. Translated, it gives CAISARGQSSYEQYF.

V and J are TRBV9 and TRBJ1-1; D ambiguous. The CDR3 consists of 15 residues. In germline, CDR1 is SGDLS, CDR2 YYNGEE. V was trimmed by 4 bases and J by 3 bases, leaving 16 bases between them. CDR3 protein: CASSPRPGPDTEAFF. CDR3 nucleotide sequence: TGTGCCAGCAGCCCCCGTCCGGGTCCAGACACTGAAGCTTTCTTT.

The genes are TRBV28 and TRBJ1-4; 7 bases map to TRBD1. The ends lost 4 bases at V and 6 bases at J; junction bases unmatched: 8. CDR1 MDHEN and CDR2 SYDVKM come from the germline V gene. This CDR3 spans 15 amino acids. DNA for the CDR3: TGTGCCAGCAGTTACCGACAGGGATGGGATGAAAAACTGTTTTTT. Encoded protein: CASSYRQGWDEKLFF.

In its sample, this clonotype was seen once. This chain joins TRBV9 and TRBJ1-5; the D is unclear. Germline CDR1 reads SGDLS; CDR2 reads YYNGEE. V dropped 0 bases and J dropped 0 bases, with 10 bases sitting between them. CDR3 size: 16 residues. The CDR3 spells CASSVGAGTSNQPQHF. The CDR3 nucleotides are TGTGCCAGCAGCGTAGGCGCCGGCACTAGCAATCAGCCCCAGCATTTT.

This clonotype was recorded once. The rearrangement uses TRBV7-6 and TRBJ1-2, with TRBD1 as a possible D gene (6 bases). Germline CDR1 reads SGHVS; CDR2 reads FNYEAQ. CDR3 length: 16 residues. Between the trimmed V and J ends, which lost 5 bases and 8 bases, there was a span of 24 bases. CDR3 residues: CASSRYGTNERDGYTF. The DNA of the CDR3 is TGTGCCAGCAGCAGATACGGGACAAACGAGAGGGACGGCTACACCTTC. Drawing the rest from reference TRBV7-6 and TRBJ1-2, the complete variable domain is GAGVSQSPRYKVTKRGQDVALRCDPISGHVSLYWYRQALGQGPEFLTYFNYEAQQDKSGLPNDRFSAERPEGSISTLTIQRTEQRDSAMYRCASSRYGTNERDGYTFGSGTRLTVV.

This clonotype was counted ten times or more. The genes are TRBV5-1 and TRBJ2-1; 7 bases are shared with TRBD1. The V segment lost 6 bases and the J segment 1 base; nucleotides outside the gene matches: 10. Per germline, CDR1 SGHRS and CDR2 YFSETQ. The CDR3 extends over 16 amino acids. For the CDR3, the DNA is TGCGCCAGCACCCGCGGCCCGGGACAGTCCTACAATGAGCAGTTCTTC. Translation: CASTRGPGQSYNEQFF.

The chain couples TRBV10-3 to TRBJ2-5, with D unclear. This CDR3 has 11 residues. The germline CDR1 and CDR2 sequences are ENHRY and SYGVKD. Trimming cost V 8 bases and J 13 bases, with 17 bases left between them. CDR3 nucleotide sequence: TGTGCCATCTCGAACGGTCGTTTTGGGTACTTC. This gives the protein CAISNGRFGYF.

The rearrangement uses TRBV6-2 or TRBV6-3 and TRBJ2-1; 8 bases agree with TRBD1. The CDR3 length is 14 residues. The V segment lost 5 bases and the J segment 7 bases; nucleotides outside the gene matches: 7. Germline CDR1 MNHEY, CDR2 SVGEGT. Here the CDR3 reads CASSVQGDGNEQFF. The DNA for the CDR3 is TGTGCCAGCAGTGTACAGGGGGATGGGAATGAGCAGTTCTTC.